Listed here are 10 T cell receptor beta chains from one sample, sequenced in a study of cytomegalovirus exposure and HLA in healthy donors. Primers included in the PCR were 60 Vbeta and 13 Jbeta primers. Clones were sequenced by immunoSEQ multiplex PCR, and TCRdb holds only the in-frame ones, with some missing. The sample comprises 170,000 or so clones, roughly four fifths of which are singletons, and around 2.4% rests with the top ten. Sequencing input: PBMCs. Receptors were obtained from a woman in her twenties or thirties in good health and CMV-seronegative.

CDR3 nucleotide sequence: TGTGCCAGCAGCCCCGGACAGAGCTATGGCTACACCTTC. It yields the protein CASSPGQSYGYTF. V usage is TRBV7-3 and J usage is TRBJ1-2, with D possibly TRBD1 on 6 matching bases. Trimming removed 5 bases at V and 4 bases at J, with 11 bases between. The CDR3 is 13 residues long. The germline V gene encodes CDR1 SGHTA and CDR2 FQGTGA.

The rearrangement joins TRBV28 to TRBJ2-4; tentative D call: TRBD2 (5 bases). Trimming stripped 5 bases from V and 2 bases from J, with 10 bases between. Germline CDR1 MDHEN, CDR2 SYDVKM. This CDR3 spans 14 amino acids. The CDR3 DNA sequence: TGTGCCAGCAGTGCCCCGGGAACCAAAAACATTCAGTACTTC. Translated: CASSAPGTKNIQYF.

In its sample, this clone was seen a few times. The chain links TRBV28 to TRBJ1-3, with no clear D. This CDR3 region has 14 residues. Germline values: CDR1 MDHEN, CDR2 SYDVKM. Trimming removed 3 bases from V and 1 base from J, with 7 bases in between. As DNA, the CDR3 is TGTGCCAGCAGTTTCACGAGTTCTGGAAACACCATATATTTT. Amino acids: CASSFTSSGNTIYF.

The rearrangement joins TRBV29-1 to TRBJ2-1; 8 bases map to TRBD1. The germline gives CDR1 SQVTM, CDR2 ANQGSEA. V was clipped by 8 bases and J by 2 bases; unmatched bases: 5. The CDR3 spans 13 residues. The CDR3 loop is CSTRTGPYNEQFF. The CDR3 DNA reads TGCAGCACAAGGACAGGGCCCTACAATGAGCAGTTCTTC.

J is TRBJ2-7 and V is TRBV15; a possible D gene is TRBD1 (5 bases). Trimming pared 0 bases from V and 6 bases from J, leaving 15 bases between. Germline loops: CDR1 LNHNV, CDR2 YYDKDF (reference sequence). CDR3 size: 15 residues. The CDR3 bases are TGTGCCACCAGCAGAGAGGAAGGGGCGCTTGGCGAGCAGTACTTC. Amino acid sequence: CATSREEGALGEQYF.

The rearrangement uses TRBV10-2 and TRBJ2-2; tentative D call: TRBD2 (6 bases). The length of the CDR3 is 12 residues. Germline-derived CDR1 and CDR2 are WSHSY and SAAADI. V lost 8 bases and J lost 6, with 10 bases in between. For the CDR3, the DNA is TGCGCCAGCGGGAGGCCTGCCGGGGAGCTGTTTTTT. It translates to CASGRPAGELFF.

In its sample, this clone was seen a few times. The CDR3 DNA reads TGTGCCAGCATCCGGGACAGGCTGAACACTGAAGCTTTCTTT. Its protein product is CASIRDRLNTEAFF. The chain uses TRBV19 and TRBJ1-1; 8 nucleotides line up with TRBD1. The CDR3 spans 14 residues. Germline V gene data show CDR1 as LNHDA and CDR2 as SQIVND (reference sequence). J lost 0 bases, V lost 9 bases, and 6 bases had no gene match.

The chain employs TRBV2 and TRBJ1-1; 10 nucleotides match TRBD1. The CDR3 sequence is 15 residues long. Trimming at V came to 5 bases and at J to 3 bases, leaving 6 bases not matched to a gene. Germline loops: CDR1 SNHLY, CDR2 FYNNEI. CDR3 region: CASSWGDRGDTEAFF. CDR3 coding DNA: TGTGCCAGCAGTTGGGGGGACAGGGGTGACACTGAAGCTTTCTTT. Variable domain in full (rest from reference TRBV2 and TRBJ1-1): EPEVTQTPSHQVTQMGQEVILRCVPISNHLYFYWYRQILGQKVEFLVSFYNNEISEKSEIFDDQFSVERPDGSNFTLKIRSTKLEDSAMYFCASSWGDRGDTEAFFGQGTRLTVV.

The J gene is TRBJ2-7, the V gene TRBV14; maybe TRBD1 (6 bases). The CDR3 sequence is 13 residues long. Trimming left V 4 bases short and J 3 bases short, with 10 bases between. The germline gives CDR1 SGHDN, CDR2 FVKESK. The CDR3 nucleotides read TGTGCCAGCAGCCGGACAGATGACTACGAGCAGTACTTC. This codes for CASSRTDDYEQYF.

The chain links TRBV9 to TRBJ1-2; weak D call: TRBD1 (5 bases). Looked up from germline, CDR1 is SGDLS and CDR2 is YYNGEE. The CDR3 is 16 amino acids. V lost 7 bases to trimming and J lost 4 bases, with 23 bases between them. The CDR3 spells CASGSSIETGSYGYTF. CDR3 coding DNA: TGTGCCAGCGGAAGCTCAATCGAAACAGGTTCCTATGGCTACACCTTC.